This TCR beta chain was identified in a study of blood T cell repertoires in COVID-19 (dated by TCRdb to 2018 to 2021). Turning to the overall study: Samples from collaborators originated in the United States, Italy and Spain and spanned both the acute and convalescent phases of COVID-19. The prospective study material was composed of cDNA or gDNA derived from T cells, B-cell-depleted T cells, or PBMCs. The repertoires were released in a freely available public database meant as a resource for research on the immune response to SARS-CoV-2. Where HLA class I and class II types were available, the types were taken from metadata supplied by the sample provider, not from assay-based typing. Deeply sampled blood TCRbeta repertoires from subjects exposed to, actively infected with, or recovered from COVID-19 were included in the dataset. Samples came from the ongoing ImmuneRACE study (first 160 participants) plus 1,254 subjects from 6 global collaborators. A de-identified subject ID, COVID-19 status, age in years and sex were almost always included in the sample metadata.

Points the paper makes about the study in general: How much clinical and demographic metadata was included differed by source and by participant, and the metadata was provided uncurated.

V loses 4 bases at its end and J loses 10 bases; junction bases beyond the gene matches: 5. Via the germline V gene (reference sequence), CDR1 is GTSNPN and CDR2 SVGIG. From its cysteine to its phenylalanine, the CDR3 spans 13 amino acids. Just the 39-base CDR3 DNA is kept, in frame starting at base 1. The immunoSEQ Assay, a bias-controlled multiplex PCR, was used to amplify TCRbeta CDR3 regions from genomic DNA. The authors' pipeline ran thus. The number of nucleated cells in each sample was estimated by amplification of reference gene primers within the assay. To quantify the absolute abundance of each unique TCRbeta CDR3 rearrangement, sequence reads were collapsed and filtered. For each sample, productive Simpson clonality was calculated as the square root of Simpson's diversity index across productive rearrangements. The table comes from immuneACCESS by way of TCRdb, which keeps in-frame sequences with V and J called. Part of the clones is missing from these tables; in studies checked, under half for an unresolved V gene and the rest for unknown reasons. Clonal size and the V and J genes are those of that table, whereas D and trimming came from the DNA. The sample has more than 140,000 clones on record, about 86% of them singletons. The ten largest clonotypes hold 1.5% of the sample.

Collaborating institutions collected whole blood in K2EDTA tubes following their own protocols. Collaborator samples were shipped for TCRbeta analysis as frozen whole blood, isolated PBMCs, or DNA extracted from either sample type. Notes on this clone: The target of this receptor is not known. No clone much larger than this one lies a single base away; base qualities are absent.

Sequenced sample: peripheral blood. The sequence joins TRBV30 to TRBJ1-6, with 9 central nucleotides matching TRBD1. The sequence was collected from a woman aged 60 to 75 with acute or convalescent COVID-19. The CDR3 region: CAWNRDRDSPLHF. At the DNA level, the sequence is TGTGCCTGGAATAGGGACAGGGACTCACCCCTCCACTTT.